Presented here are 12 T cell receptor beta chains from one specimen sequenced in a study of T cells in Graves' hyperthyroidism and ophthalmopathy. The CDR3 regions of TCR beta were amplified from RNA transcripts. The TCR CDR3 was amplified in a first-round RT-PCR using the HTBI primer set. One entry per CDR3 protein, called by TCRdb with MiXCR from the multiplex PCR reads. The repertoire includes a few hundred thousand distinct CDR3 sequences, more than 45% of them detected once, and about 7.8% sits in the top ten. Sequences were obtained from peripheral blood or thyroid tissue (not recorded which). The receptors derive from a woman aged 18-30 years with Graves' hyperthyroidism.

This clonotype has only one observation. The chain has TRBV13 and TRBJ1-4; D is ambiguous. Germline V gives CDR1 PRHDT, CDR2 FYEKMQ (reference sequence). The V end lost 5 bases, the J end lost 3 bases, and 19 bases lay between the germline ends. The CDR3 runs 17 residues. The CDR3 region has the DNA TGTGCCAGCAGCGTAGCAGCGGGAAGTACGTCTAATGAAAAACTGTTTTTT. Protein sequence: CASSVAAGSTSNEKLFF. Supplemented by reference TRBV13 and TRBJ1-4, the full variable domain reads AAGVIQSPRHLIKEKRETATLKCYPIPRHDTVYWYQQGPGQDPQFLISFYEKMQSDKGSIPDRFSAQQFSDYHSELNMSSLELGDSALYFCASSVAAGSTSNEKLFFGSGTQLSVL.

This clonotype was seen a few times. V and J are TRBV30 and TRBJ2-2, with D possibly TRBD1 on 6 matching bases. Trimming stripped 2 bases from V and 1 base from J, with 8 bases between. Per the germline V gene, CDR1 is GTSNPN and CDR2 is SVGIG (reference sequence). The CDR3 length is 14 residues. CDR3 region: CAWSWGQNTGELFF. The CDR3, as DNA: TGTGCCTGGAGTTGGGGACAGAACACCGGGGAGCTGTTTTTT.

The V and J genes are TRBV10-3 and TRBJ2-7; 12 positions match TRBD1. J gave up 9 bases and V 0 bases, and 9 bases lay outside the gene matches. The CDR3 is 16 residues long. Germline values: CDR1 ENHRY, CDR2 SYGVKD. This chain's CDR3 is CAISESTGTGGLGQYF. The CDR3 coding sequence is TGTGCCATCAGTGAGTCTACCGGGACAGGGGGCCTGGGGCAGTACTTC.

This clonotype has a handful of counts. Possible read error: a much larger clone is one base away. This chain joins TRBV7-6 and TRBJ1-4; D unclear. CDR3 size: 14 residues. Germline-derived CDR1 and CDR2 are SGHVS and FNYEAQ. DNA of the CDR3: TGTGCCAGCAGCTCTCCACAGAATTATGAAGAACTGTTTTTT. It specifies CASSSPQNYEELFF.

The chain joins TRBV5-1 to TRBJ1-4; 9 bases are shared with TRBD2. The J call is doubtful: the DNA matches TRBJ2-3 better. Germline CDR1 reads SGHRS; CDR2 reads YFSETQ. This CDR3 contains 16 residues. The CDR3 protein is CASSLGRGRAADTQYF. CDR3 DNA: TGCGCCAGCAGCTTGGGTCGCGGGAGGGCAGCAGATACGCAGTATTTT.

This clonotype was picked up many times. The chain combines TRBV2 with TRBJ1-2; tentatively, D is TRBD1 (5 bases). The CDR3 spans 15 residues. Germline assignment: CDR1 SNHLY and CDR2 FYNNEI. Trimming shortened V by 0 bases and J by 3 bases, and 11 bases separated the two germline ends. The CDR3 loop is CASSEANGGDYGYTF. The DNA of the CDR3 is TGTGCCAGCAGTGAAGCGAATGGAGGGGACTATGGCTACACCTTC.

The CDR3 DNA reads TGTGCCAGCAGCGTTCTCACCGGGAGCTCTGGAAACACCATATATTTT. Protein product: CASSVLTGSSGNTIYF. The chain carries TRBV9 and TRBJ1-3; D is unresolved. This CDR3 comprises 16 residues. Germline CDR1 SGDLS, CDR2 YYNGEE. The V gene lost 2 bases and the J gene lost 0 bases, with 12 bases spanning the gap.

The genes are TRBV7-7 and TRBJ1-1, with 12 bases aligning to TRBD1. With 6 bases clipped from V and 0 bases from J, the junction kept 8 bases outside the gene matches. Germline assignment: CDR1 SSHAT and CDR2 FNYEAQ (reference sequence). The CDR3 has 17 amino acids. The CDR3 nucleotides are TGTGCCAGCAGTCCCGGGACAGGGGGCACATTGAACACTGAAGCTTTCTTT. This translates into CASSPGTGGTLNTEAFF.

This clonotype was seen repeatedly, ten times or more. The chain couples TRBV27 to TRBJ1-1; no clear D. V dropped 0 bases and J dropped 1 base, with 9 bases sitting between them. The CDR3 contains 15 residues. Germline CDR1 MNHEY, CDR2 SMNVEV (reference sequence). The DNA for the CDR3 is TGTGCCAGCAGTTTATCGGGAGCTCGGAACACTGAAGCTTTCTTT. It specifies CASSLSGARNTEAFF.

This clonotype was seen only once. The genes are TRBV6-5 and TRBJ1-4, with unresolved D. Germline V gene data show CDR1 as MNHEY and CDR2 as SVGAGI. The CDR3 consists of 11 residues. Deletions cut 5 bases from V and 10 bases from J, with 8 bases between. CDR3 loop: CASSVGRKLFF. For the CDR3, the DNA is TGTGCCAGCAGTGTAGGACGAAAACTGTTTTTT.

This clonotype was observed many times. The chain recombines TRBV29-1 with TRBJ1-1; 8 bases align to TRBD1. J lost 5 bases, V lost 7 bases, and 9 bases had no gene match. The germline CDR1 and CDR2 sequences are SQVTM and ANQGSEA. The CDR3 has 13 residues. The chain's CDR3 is CSARTGIGTEAFF. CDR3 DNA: TGCAGCGCAAGGACAGGGATAGGGACTGAAGCTTTCTTT.

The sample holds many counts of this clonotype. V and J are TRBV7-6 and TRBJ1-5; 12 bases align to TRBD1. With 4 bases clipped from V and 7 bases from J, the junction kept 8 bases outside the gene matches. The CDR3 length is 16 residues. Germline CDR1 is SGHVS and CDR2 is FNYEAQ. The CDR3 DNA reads TGTGCCAGCAGCTCTAGCGGGACAGGGGGCTCACAGCCCCAGCATTTT. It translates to CASSSSGTGGSQPQHF.